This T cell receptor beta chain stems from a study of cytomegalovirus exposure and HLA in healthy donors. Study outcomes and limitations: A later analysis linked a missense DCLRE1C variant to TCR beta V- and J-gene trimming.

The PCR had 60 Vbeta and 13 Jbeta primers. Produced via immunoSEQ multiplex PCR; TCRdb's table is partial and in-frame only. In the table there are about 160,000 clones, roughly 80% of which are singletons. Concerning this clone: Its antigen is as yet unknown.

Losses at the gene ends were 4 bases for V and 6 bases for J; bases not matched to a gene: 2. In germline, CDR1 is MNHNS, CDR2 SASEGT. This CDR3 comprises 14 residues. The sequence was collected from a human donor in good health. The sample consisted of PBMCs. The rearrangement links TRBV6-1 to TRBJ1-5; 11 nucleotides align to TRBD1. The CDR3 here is CASSGGTGGQPQHF. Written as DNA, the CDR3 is TGTGCCAGCAGTGGCGGGACAGGGGGTCAGCCCCAGCATTTT.